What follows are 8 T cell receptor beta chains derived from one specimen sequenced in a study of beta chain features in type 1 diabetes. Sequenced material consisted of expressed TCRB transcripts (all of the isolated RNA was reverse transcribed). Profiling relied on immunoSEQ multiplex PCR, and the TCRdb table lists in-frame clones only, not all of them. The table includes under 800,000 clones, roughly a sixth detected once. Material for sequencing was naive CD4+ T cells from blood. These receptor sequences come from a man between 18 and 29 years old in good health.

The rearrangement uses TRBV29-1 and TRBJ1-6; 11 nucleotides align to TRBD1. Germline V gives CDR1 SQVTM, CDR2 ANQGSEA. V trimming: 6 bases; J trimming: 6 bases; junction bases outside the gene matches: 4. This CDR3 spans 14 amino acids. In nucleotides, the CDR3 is TGCAGCGTACCCGGGACAGGGGGTAATTCACCCCTCCACTTT. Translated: CSVPGTGGNSPLHF.

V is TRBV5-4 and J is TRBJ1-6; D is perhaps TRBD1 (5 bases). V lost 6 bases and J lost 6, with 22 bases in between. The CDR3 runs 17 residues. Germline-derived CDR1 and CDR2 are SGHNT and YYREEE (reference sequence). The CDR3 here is CASTPRGGTEFNSPLHF. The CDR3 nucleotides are TGTGCCAGCACCCCCCGGGGGGGGACGGAGTTTAATTCACCCCTCCACTTT.

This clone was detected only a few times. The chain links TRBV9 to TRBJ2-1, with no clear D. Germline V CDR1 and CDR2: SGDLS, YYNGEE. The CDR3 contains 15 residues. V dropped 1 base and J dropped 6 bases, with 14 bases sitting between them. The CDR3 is CASSVTPEQINEQFF. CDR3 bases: TGTGCCAGCAGCGTAACCCCAGAACAGATCAATGAGCAGTTCTTC.

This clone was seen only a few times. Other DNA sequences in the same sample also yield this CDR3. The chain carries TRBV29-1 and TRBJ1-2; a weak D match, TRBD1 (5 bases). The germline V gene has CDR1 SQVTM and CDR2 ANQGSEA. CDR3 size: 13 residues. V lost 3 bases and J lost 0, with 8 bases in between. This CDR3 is CSVEGTANYGYTF. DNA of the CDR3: TGCAGCGTTGAGGGGACTGCTAACTATGGCTACACCTTC. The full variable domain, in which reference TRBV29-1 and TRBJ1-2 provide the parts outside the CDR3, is SAVISQKPSRDICQRGTSLTIQCQVDSQVTMMFWYRQQPGQSLTLIATANQGSEATYESGFVIDKFPISRPNLTFSTLTVSNMSPEDSSIYLCSVEGTANYGYTFGSGTRLTVV.

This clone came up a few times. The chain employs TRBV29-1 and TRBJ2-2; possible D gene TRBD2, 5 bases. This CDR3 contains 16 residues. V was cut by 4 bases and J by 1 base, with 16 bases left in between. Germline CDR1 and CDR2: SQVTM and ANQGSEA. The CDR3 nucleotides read TGCAGCGTTGGTGAGGGTAGGATGGGGAACACCGGGGAGCTGTTTTTT. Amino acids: CSVGEGRMGNTGELFF.

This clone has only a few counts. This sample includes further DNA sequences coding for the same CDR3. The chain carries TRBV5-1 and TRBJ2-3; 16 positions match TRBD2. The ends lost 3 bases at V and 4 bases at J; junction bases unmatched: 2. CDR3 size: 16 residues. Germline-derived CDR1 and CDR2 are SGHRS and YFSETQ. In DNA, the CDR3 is TGCGCCAGCAGCTGGGGACTAGCGGGGGGGCCAGATACGCAGTATTTT. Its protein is CASSWGLAGGPDTQYF.

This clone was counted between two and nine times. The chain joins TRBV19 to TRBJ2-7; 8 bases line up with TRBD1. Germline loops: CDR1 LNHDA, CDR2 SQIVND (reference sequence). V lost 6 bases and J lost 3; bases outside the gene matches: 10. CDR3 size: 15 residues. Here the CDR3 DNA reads TGTGCCAGTAGCCGGGCAGGGGGCACGGGCTACGAGCAGTACTTC. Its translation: CASSRAGGTGYEQYF.

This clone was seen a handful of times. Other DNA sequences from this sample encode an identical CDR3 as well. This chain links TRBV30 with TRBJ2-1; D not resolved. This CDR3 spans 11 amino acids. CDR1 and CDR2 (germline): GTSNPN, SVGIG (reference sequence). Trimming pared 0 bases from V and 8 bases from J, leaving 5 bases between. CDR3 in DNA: TGTGCCTGGAGTGTATTGGATGAGCAGTTCTTC. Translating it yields CAWSVLDEQFF.